A single sample is the source of the 4 T cell receptor beta chains below, sequenced in a study of T-cell reconstitution after alpha-beta-depleted transplantation in children. It was with unique molecular identifiers that the TCRbeta library was prepared. One entry per CDR3 protein, called by TCRdb with MiXCR from the PCR reads. The table has about 870,000 distinct CDR3 sequences, 16% seen once. Material: PBMCs, mostly from graft donor cells, obtained 360 days after TCRalphabeta/CD19-depleted stem cell transplant. The receptor set was obtained from a male patient younger than 18 who had a stem cell transplant for acute lymphoblastic leukemia, so the T cells may come from the graft donor.

This clonotype has ten or more counts. The chain employs TRBV24-1 and TRBJ2-2, with D uncertain. Trimming took 7 bases from V and 2 from J, leaving 10 bases between them. The CDR3 is 14 residues long. The germline V gene encodes CDR1 KGHDR and CDR2 SFDVKD. Here the CDR3 reads CATSSSSNTGELFF. CDR3 bases: TGTGCCACCAGCAGTTCAAGTAACACCGGGGAGCTGTTTTTT.

This clonotype was seen a few times. This sequence joins TRBV5-1 and TRBJ1-1; D is perhaps TRBD1 (5 bases). The CDR3 is 16 residues long. The germline V gene has CDR1 SGHRS and CDR2 YFSETQ. Trimming removed 0 bases at V and 1 base at J, with 13 bases between. CDR3 sequence: CASSLAGGTANTEAFF. The DNA of the CDR3 is TGCGCCAGCAGCTTGGCGGGCGGGACCGCGAACACTGAAGCTTTCTTT.

This clonotype was picked up a small number of times. This chain joins TRBV12-3 or TRBV12-4 and TRBJ2-1; 7 bases map to TRBD2. This CDR3 is built from 16 residues. J gave up 5 bases and V 1 base, and 8 bases lay outside the gene matches. Here the CDR3 reads CASSLGTREQHNEQFF. For the CDR3, the DNA is TGTGCCAGCAGTTTAGGAACGCGGGAGCAACACAATGAGCAGTTCTTC.

This clonotype was observed a few times. The chain carries TRBV5-1 and TRBJ1-3; D may be TRBD1 (5 bases). This CDR3 region has 16 residues. V gave up 0 bases and J gave up 4 bases, with 14 bases separating them. Germline assignment: CDR1 SGHRS and CDR2 YFSETQ. DNA of the CDR3: TGCGCCAGCAGCTTGGACCCGGGGGTAACCGGAAACACCATATATTTT. Its protein is CASSLDPGVTGNTIYF. The complete variable domain, with remaining parts taken from reference TRBV5-1 and TRBJ1-3, reads KAGVTQTPRYLIKTRGQQVTLSCSPISGHRSVSWYQQTPGQGLQFLFEYFSETQRNKGNFPGRFSGRQFSNSRSEMNVSTLELGDSALYLCASSLDPGVTGNTIYFGEGSWLTVV.